These 30 T cell receptor beta chains share one sample of origin, sequenced in a study of cytomegalovirus exposure and HLA in healthy donors. 13 Jbeta primers and 60 Vbeta primers were used for the PCR. Sequenced by immunoSEQ multiplex PCR; TCRdb stores in-frame clones only, minus some. The sample lists some 110,000 clones; about 81% were seen once. The specimen was PBMCs. The source of these receptors is a male donor in good health and CMV-seropositive.

Regarding this clone: An end of the junction does not agree with germline; a read error may underlie this. The chain recombines TRBV7-7 with TRBJ2-3; tentative D call: TRBD2 (6 bases). CDR3 length equals 15 residues. Germline V gives CDR1 SSHAT, CDR2 FNYEAQ (reference sequence). The CDR3 sequence: CASSLFGGSLDTQYF. For the CDR3, the DNA is TGTGCTAGCAGCTTATTTGGAGGGAGTTTAGATACGCAGTATTTT.

The chain has TRBV7-8 and TRBJ2-7; no reliable D call. The germline V gene encodes CDR1 SGHVS and CDR2 FQNEAQ. This CDR3 has 11 residues. V lost 5 bases to trimming and J lost 0 bases, with 2 bases between them. CDR3 DNA sequence: TGTGCCAGCAGCCTCTCCTACGAGCAGTACTTC. This gives the protein CASSLSYEQYF. The full variable domain, in which reference TRBV7-8 and TRBJ2-7 provide the parts outside the CDR3, is GAGVSQSPRYKVAKRGQDVALRCDPISGHVSLFWYQQALGQGPEFLTYFQNEAQLDKSGLPSDRFFAERPEGSVSTLKIQRTQQEDSAVYLCASSLSYEQYFGPGTRLTVT.

The chain uses TRBV7-9 and TRBJ1-1, with 7 positions matching TRBD1. The trim removed 4 bases at V and 1 base at J, leaving 0 bases unmatched. The CDR3 is 13 amino acids. CDR1 and CDR2 (germline): SEHNR, FQNEAQ (reference sequence). Here the CDR3 DNA reads TGTGCCAGCAGCTGGGACAGGAACACTGAAGCTTTCTTT. It translates to CASSWDRNTEAFF.

This chain uses TRBV18 with TRBJ1-2, with D maybe TRBD1 (5 bases). CDR3 size: 15 residues. Germline loops: CDR1 KGHSH, CDR2 LQKENI. Trimming took 0 bases from V and 7 from J, leaving 15 bases between them. CDR3 residues: CASSPPNGAGSGYTF. The CDR3 DNA reads TGTGCCAGCTCACCACCGAACGGGGCGGGGAGTGGCTACACCTTC.

CDR3 sequence (DNA): TGTGCCAGCAAGAGTTCCTTGGGCAGGCTCAATCAGCCCCAGCATTTT. Protein product: CASKSSLGRLNQPQHF. This sequence joins TRBV28 and TRBJ1-5; D not certain. Trimming removed 7 bases from V and 3 bases from J, with 19 bases in between. The CDR3 runs 16 residues. In germline, CDR1 is MDHEN, CDR2 SYDVKM.

The chain employs TRBV15 and TRBJ2-7, with a weak D call TRBD2 (6 bases). V was shortened by 0 bases and J by 3 bases, with 15 bases between the two germline ends. Germline CDR1 LNHNV, CDR2 YYDKDF (reference sequence). There are 16 residues in the CDR3. The DNA for the CDR3 is TGTGCCACCAGCAGAGATTCGGGGGTCGGTGTCTACGAGCAGTACTTC. Encoded protein: CATSRDSGVGVYEQYF.

The chain is built from TRBV4-3 and TRBJ2-1; weak D call: TRBD2 (6 bases). The V and J ends lost 6 bases and 4 bases respectively, with 16 bases between them. Germline-derived CDR1 and CDR2 are LGHNA and YSLEER. This CDR3 contains 15 residues. This CDR3 is CASSNPGRAYNEQFF. The CDR3 DNA follows: TGCGCCAGCAGTAATCCCGGGAGAGCTTACAATGAGCAGTTCTTC.

The rearrangement uses TRBV6-4 and TRBJ1-4; D is ambiguous. The CDR3 runs 13 residues. The V gene's germline CDR1 is MRHNA and CDR2 SNTAGT. V lost 6 bases and J 5 bases, leaving 10 bases between the germline ends. The CDR3 bases are TGTGCCAGCAGGGACGGGCCCAATGAAAAACTGTTTTTT. This sequence encodes CASRDGPNEKLFF.

The CDR3 is CASSPLYGHEQYF. CDR3 DNA sequence: TGTGCCAGCAGCCCCTTGTATGGCCACGAGCAGTACTTC. The rearrangement uses TRBV21-1 and TRBJ2-7; whether TRBD1, the table's D call, matches the DNA was not checked. TRBV21-1 is designated a pseudogene. This CDR3 is built from 13 residues.

The table lists this clone with a few counts. V and J are TRBV7-9 and TRBJ2-1; weak D call: TRBD1 (6 bases). CDR3 length: 15 residues. Germline-derived CDR1 and CDR2 are SEHNR and FQNEAQ (reference sequence). V lost 2 bases and J lost 4, with 12 bases in between. CDR3 in amino acids: CASSLPGQSYNEQFF. The CDR3 DNA reads TGTGCCAGCAGCTTACCTGGACAGTCATACAATGAGCAGTTCTTC. Full variable domain (remainder filled in from reference TRBV7-9 and TRBJ2-1): DTGVSQNPRHKITKRGQNVTFRCDPISEHNRLYWYRQTLGQGPEFLTYFQNEAQLEKSRLLSDRFSAERPKGSFSTLEIQRTEQGDSAMYLCASSLPGQSYNEQFFGPGTRLTVL.

The sample holds a few counts of this clone. The rearrangement uses TRBV29-1 and TRBJ2-7; tentatively, D is TRBD2 (6 bases). This CDR3 has 12 residues. Germline CDR1 and CDR2: SQVTM and ANQGSEA. This CDR3 reads CIPHGGAHEQYF. DNA for the CDR3: TGCATCCCCCATGGAGGGGCCCACGAGCAGTACTTC.

The chain uses TRBV6-5 and TRBJ2-5; tentatively, D is TRBD2 (5 bases). The germline V gene encodes CDR1 MNHEY and CDR2 SVGAGI. The V end was cut by 1 base, the J end by 7 bases, with 13 bases between. This CDR3 is built from 14 residues. CDR3 residues: CASSYLRASGTQYF. The CDR3 nucleotides are TGTGCCAGCAGTTACTTGCGGGCCTCCGGGACCCAGTACTTC.

DNA of the CDR3: TGTGCCAGCAGCGCCGAACAGGGGGCCGTCATTAGCAATCAGCCCCAGCATTTT. Its translation is CASSAEQGAVISNQPQHF. The rearrangement joins TRBV2 to TRBJ1-5, with 9 bases fitting TRBD1. Germline lookup yields CDR1 SNHLY and CDR2 FYNNEI. Trimming took 6 bases from V and 0 from J; bases not matched to a gene: 12. The CDR3 sequence is 18 residues long.

This clone has only one observation. The chain carries TRBV10-3 and TRBJ1-1, with 9 bases aligning to TRBD1. V dropped 7 bases and J dropped 11; count of bases not matched to a gene: 8. The germline CDR1 and CDR2 sequences are ENHRY and SYGVKD. The CDR3 sequence is 12 residues long. This chain's CDR3 is CAITGTGSRAFF. The CDR3 nucleotides are TGTGCCATCACGGGGACAGGGTCGAGGGCTTTCTTT.

This clone has only a few counts. The rearrangement joins TRBV30 to TRBJ2-3; 7 bases map to TRBD2. Germline loops: CDR1 GTSNPN, CDR2 SVGIG (reference sequence). V trimming: 5 bases; J trimming: 2 bases; junction bases outside the gene matches: 7. This CDR3 is built from 14 residues. The CDR3 here is CAWGGAGLTDTQYF. In DNA form, the CDR3 reads TGTGCCTGGGGAGGAGCGGGACTCACAGATACGCAGTATTTT.

The chain employs TRBV27 and TRBJ1-6; TRBD1 agrees at 7 bases. The germline gives CDR1 MNHEY, CDR2 SMNVEV (reference sequence). Unmatched junction bases numbered 4, after V lost 2 bases and J lost 9 bases. The CDR3 consists of 14 residues. The CDR3: CASSLLDRLSPLHF. The CDR3 DNA sequence: TGTGCCAGCAGTTTACTGGACAGGCTTTCACCCCTCCACTTT.

This clone was recorded once. This chain joins TRBV6-5 and TRBJ1-1; possibly TRBD1 for D (6 bases). From germline, CDR1 is MNHEY and CDR2 SVGAGI. The CDR3 spans 15 residues. Trimming shortened V by 7 bases and J by 3 bases, and 18 bases separated the two germline ends. CDR3 residues: CASTLDRKGHTEAFF. CDR3 DNA sequence: TGTGCCAGCACCCTGGACAGAAAGGGCCACACTGAAGCTTTCTTT.

The rearrangement joins TRBV27 to TRBJ2-2; 9 bases are a match to TRBD2. Trimming cost V 3 bases and J 5 bases; bases outside gene matches: 1. The CDR3 has 14 residues. Germline CDR1 reads MNHEY; CDR2 reads SMNVEV (reference sequence). The CDR3 loop is CASSFAGGTGELFF. DNA of the CDR3: TGTGCCAGCAGTTTCGCGGGGGGGACCGGGGAGCTGTTTTTT.

DNA for the CDR3: TGCGCCAGCAGCAGCCAAGGGACAGGGGGCACGGAGACCCAGTACTTC. Translated: CASSSQGTGGTETQYF. The chain links TRBV5-1 to TRBJ2-5; 12 bases fit TRBD1. Germline values: CDR1 SGHRS, CDR2 YFSETQ. The CDR3 spans 16 residues. The V gene end was trimmed by 4 bases and the J gene end by 5 bases; junction bases not matched to a gene: 9.

The rearrangement joins TRBV2 to TRBJ2-5; a weak D match, TRBD2 (7 bases). Between the trimmed V and J ends, which lost 3 bases and 7 bases, there was a span of 18 bases. CDR3 length equals 15 residues. Looked up from germline, CDR1 is SNHLY and CDR2 is FYNNEI. CDR3: CASSDKRGGSGTQYF. The DNA of the CDR3 is TGTGCCAGCAGTGACAAGAGGGGGGGCTCTGGGACCCAGTACTTC.

This sequence joins TRBV7-6 and TRBJ1-1, with 7 nucleotides matching TRBD1. The CDR3 consists of 12 residues. V shed 4 bases, J shed 13 bases, and the junction held 9 bases outside the gene matches. CDR1 SGHVS and CDR2 FNYEAQ come from the germline V gene. CDR3 DNA sequence: TGTGCCAGCAGCTCATCCCGGGACAGTCGTTTCTTT. Its protein is CASSSSRDSRFF.

This rearrangement joins TRBV5-1 to TRBJ2-2, with 13 bases aligning to TRBD2. Germline V gene lookup returns CDR1 SGHRS and CDR2 YFSETQ. This CDR3 spans 19 amino acids. Trimming at V came to 0 bases and at J to 0 bases, leaving 5 bases not matched to a gene. CDR3 region: CASSLATSGGTPNTGELFF. The CDR3 nucleotides read TGCGCCAGCAGCTTGGCGACTAGCGGGGGGACTCCGAACACCGGGGAGCTGTTTTTT.

The chain links TRBV5-1 to TRBJ2-7; 9 bases map to TRBD1. In germline, CDR1 is SGHRS, CDR2 YFSETQ. J was trimmed by 2 bases and V by 4 bases; bases with no gene match: 4. This CDR3 is 14 amino acids long. The CDR3 nucleotides read TGCGCCAGCAGCCCCCGACAGGGGGCCTACGAGCAGTACTTC. Its protein is CASSPRQGAYEQYF. The whole variable domain, filled in from reference TRBV5-1 and TRBJ2-7, reads KAGVTQTPRYLIKTRGQQVTLSCSPISGHRSVSWYQQTPGQGLQFLFEYFSETQRNKGNFPGRFSGRQFSNSRSEMNVSTLELGDSALYLCASSPRQGAYEQYFGPGTRLTVT.

The chain employs TRBV19 and TRBJ1-1, with D hard to call. V lost 9 bases and J lost 1, with 12 bases in between. The CDR3 runs to 13 residues. Germline V CDR1 and CDR2: LNHDA, SQIVND (reference sequence). CDR3: CASLRPGNTEAFF. In nucleotides, the CDR3 is TGTGCCAGCCTTCGCCCGGGGAACACTGAAGCTTTCTTT.

Only a few counts were recorded for this clone. The rearrangement links TRBV25-1 to TRBJ2-5; TRBD1 agrees at 9 bases. The CDR3 consists of 16 residues. With 4 bases clipped from V and 6 bases from J, the junction kept 12 bases outside the gene matches. Germline values: CDR1 MGHDK, CDR2 SYGVNS. This chain's CDR3 is CASSGSPGTGTQTQYF. The CDR3 DNA reads TGTGCCAGCAGTGGCAGCCCCGGGACAGGGACACAGACCCAGTACTTC.

CDR3 bases: TGTGCCAGCAGTGATCGGACAGGGCGACGCTCAGCTACGCAGTATTTT. Translated: CASSDRTGRRSATQYF. This chain links TRBV6-1 with TRBJ2-3; TRBD1 agrees at 8 bases. CDR1 and CDR2 (germline): MNHNS, SASEGT. With V trimmed by 3 bases and J by 8 bases, 13 bases remained unmatched. This CDR3 comprises 16 residues.

The chain uses TRBV9 and TRBJ1-1; D perhaps matches TRBD1 (5 bases). The germline V gene encodes CDR1 SGDLS and CDR2 YYNGEE. This CDR3 is built from 14 residues. The germline V and J ends were trimmed by 3 bases and 8 bases, with 17 bases remaining between them. CDR3 nucleotide sequence: TGTGCCAGCAGCGCCAACGTTAGGGGTTCGGAAGCTTTCTTT. Its protein is CASSANVRGSEAFF.

The gene calls are TRBV4-1 and TRBJ2-7; TRBD1 matches 7 bases. The V gene's germline CDR1 is MGHRA and CDR2 YSYEKL. This CDR3 comprises 15 residues. The J segment lost 3 bases and the V segment lost 1 base, leaving 6 bases of the junction unmatched. CDR3 protein: CASSQAGQNDYEQYF. The CDR3 DNA is TGCGCCAGCAGCCAAGCGGGACAGAACGACTACGAGCAGTACTTC.

CDR3 DNA sequence: TGTGCCAGCAGCCCTGGACAGGGTTGGACTGAAGCTTTCTTT. Its translation is CASSPGQGWTEAFF. The V gene is TRBV5-4, the J gene TRBJ1-1, with 8 bases lining up with TRBD1. The CDR3 has 14 residues. V shed 4 bases, J shed 5 bases, and the junction held 7 bases outside the gene matches. Per the germline V gene, CDR1 is SGHNT and CDR2 is YYREEE (reference sequence).

This rearrangement joins TRBV27 to TRBJ2-3, with TRBD2 matching over 11 bases. This CDR3 is 15 amino acids long. The V and J ends lost 5 bases and 4 bases, in that order; junction bases with no gene match: 5. CDR1 and CDR2 (germline): MNHEY, SMNVEV (reference sequence). The CDR3 is CASSAGTSGPDTQYF. CDR3 coding DNA: TGTGCCAGCAGTGCGGGGACTAGCGGTCCAGATACGCAGTATTTT.